The 25 T cell receptor beta chains in this list originate from one sample, sequenced in a study of cytomegalovirus exposure and HLA in healthy donors. Generated by immunoSEQ multiplex PCR, the TCRdb table keeps only in-frame clones and is missing some. Found here are 160,000 or so clones, around 82% of them singletons; the top ten hold around 9.6%. The sample comprised PBMCs. Receptor source: a man aged 30 to 45 in good health and CMV-seropositive.

The gene calls are TRBV6-1 and TRBJ2-7; D gene ambiguous. V shed 2 bases and J shed 3 bases, with 14 bases lying between them. This CDR3 is built from 15 residues. Germline V CDR1 and CDR2: MNHNS, SASEGT. The CDR3 loop reads CASSEFLSVFYEQYF. The CDR3 DNA is TGTGCCAGCAGTGAATTCTTGTCAGTCTTCTACGAGCAGTACTTC.

This rearrangement joins TRBV7-3 to TRBJ2-1, with TRBD2 matching 9 bases. Per germline, CDR1 SGHTA and CDR2 FQGTGA. The CDR3 runs to 19 residues. J gave up 6 bases and V 5 bases, and 20 bases lay outside the gene matches. The CDR3 here is CASSPRRLAGTRTLNEQFF. The CDR3 nucleotides are TGTGCCAGCAGCCCGAGGCGCCTAGCGGGAACCCGTACCCTCAATGAGCAGTTCTTC.

This chain uses TRBV29-1 with TRBJ2-4; 14 bases are shared with TRBD2. The germline gives CDR1 SQVTM, CDR2 ANQGSEA. This CDR3 has 16 amino acids. The junction had 4 bases not matched to a gene; V was cut back by 6 bases and J by 0 bases. CDR3 residues: CSVGTSGSLAKNIQYF. The CDR3 region has the DNA TGCAGCGTCGGGACTAGCGGGAGTCTAGCCAAAAACATTCAGTACTTC. Full variable domain (missing parts from reference TRBV29-1 and TRBJ2-4): SAVISQKPSRDICQRGTSLTIQCQVDSQVTMMFWYRQQPGQSLTLIATANQGSEATYESGFVIDKFPISRPNLTFSTLTVSNMSPEDSSIYLCSVGTSGSLAKNIQYFGAGTRLSVL.

The chain is built from TRBV25-1 and TRBJ1-2; D not certain. V lost 6 bases, J lost 2 bases, and 4 bases lay in between. CDR3 length: 11 amino acids. The germline CDR1 and CDR2 sequences are MGHDK and SYGVNS. The CDR3 DNA reads TGTGCCAGCAGCCAGAACTATGGCTACACCTTC. Protein product: CASSQNYGYTF.

The CDR3 protein is CATTGQPSSGNTIYF. CDR3 sequence (DNA): TGTGCCACTACCGGACAGCCTTCCTCTGGAAACACCATATATTTT. This sequence joins TRBV19 and TRBJ1-3; maybe TRBD1 (6 bases). V was cut by 10 bases and J by 0 bases, with 16 bases left in between. This CDR3 contains 15 residues. The germline V gene encodes CDR1 LNHDA and CDR2 SQIVND (reference sequence).

This chain links TRBV5-4 with TRBJ2-7; TRBD1 agrees at 10 bases. The germline V gene has CDR1 SGHNT and CDR2 YYREEE (reference sequence). The CDR3 runs 15 residues. J was trimmed by 0 bases and V by 4 bases; bases with no gene match: 4. The CDR3: CASSPGQGVSYEQYF. DNA for the CDR3: TGTGCCAGCAGCCCCGGACAGGGGGTCTCCTACGAGCAGTACTTC.

This clone was seen more than once but under ten times. The V and J genes are TRBV6-1 and TRBJ1-5; tentative D call: TRBD1 (6 bases). The CDR3 has 14 residues. Germline CDR1 is MNHNS and CDR2 is SASEGT. V was cut by 2 bases and J by 2 bases, with 7 bases left in between. The CDR3: CASSERQGNQPQHF. The CDR3 DNA is TGTGCCAGCAGTGAAAGACAGGGCAATCAGCCCCAGCATTTT.

The chain recombines TRBV7-9 with TRBJ1-3; D not certain. The CDR3 is made up of 14 amino acids. Trimming took 3 bases from V and 4 from J, leaving 10 bases between them. CDR1 and CDR2 (germline): SEHNR, FQNEAQ (reference sequence). The CDR3 bases are TGTGCCAGCAGCTTTGGACTTTACGGAAACACCATATATTTT. It specifies CASSFGLYGNTIYF.

CDR3 DNA sequence: TGTGCCAGCTCACCACCGAAGGGACTAGTCGGCACCGGGGAGCTGTTTTTT. Protein product: CASSPPKGLVGTGELFF. V gene TRBV18 combines with J gene TRBJ2-2; 8 bases are a match to TRBD2. Germline V gives CDR1 KGHSH, CDR2 LQKENI. The CDR3 extends over 17 amino acids. J was trimmed by 4 bases and V by 0 bases; bases with no gene match: 7.

The chain has TRBV9 and TRBJ2-2, with 9 bases aligning to TRBD1. This CDR3 is built from 15 residues. With 7 bases clipped from V and 5 bases from J, the junction kept 9 bases outside the gene matches. Germline V lookup: CDR1 SGDLS, CDR2 YYNGEE. DNA for the CDR3: TGTGCCAGCGGGAGGGACAGGGTGAGAACCGGGGAGCTGTTTTTT. This sequence encodes CASGRDRVRTGELFF.

The rearrangement uses TRBV5-1 and TRBJ2-1; a weak D match, TRBD2 (6 bases). V lost 4 bases and J 2 bases, leaving 19 bases between the germline ends. The CDR3 contains 17 residues. Germline V gives CDR1 SGHRS, CDR2 YFSETQ. The CDR3 nucleotides read TGCGCCAGCAGCCCACTAGCCGGGAATGCTGCCTACAATGAGCAGTTCTTC. Its protein product is CASSPLAGNAAYNEQFF.

The chain has TRBV7-2 and TRBJ2-2, with 8 bases matching TRBD1. The germline V gene encodes CDR1 SGHTA and CDR2 FQGNSA. J was trimmed by 1 base and V by 1 base; bases with no gene match: 2. This CDR3 spans 16 amino acids. CDR3 sequence: CASSLDTGGNTGELFF. CDR3 nucleotides: TGTGCCAGCAGCTTAGATACAGGGGGGAACACCGGGGAGCTGTTTTTT.

The J gene is TRBJ2-1, the V gene TRBV9; 14 bases fit TRBD2. Germline assignment: CDR1 SGDLS and CDR2 YYNGEE. The CDR3 has 17 residues. The trim removed 4 bases at V and 4 bases at J, leaving 7 bases unmatched. The CDR3 bases are TGTGCCAGCAGCCCCCGACTAGCGGGAGGGTTATACAATGAGCAGTTCTTC. It translates to CASSPRLAGGLYNEQFF.

The V and J genes are TRBV6-1 and TRBJ2-7; 8 nucleotides agree with TRBD1. The CDR3 spans 14 residues. The V and J ends lost 2 bases and 5 bases, in that order; junction bases with no gene match: 5. CDR1 is MNHNS, CDR2 SASEGT, per germline. Here the CDR3 DNA reads TGTGCCAGCAGTGAACCGGGACAGGCCCACGAGCAGTACTTC. As protein: CASSEPGQAHEQYF.

The chain joins TRBV27 to TRBJ2-7; D gene ambiguous. Germline values: CDR1 MNHEY, CDR2 SMNVEV (reference sequence). The CDR3 extends over 15 amino acids. V was clipped by 0 bases and J by 0 bases, with 9 bases between them. The CDR3 is CASSLSVASSYEQYF. CDR3 in DNA: TGTGCCAGCAGTTTATCGGTAGCAAGCTCCTACGAGCAGTACTTC.

The chain recombines TRBV19 with TRBJ2-7; TRBD1 matches at 9 bases. V lost 5 bases and J lost 7; bases outside the gene matches: 12. This CDR3 is 15 amino acids long. Germline V gene sequence: CDR1 LNHDA, CDR2 SQIVND (reference sequence). The CDR3 loop is CASSPTGQGRGEQYF. CDR3 nucleotide sequence: TGTGCCAGTAGTCCAACGGGACAGGGACGGGGGGAGCAGTACTTC.

A single count supports this clone. V gene TRBV18 combines with J gene TRBJ2-5; D perhaps matches TRBD1 (6 bases). CDR1 and CDR2 (germline): KGHSH, LQKENI. The CDR3 sequence is 14 residues long. Trimming removed 3 bases from V and 5 bases from J, with 13 bases in between. CDR3 sequence reads: CASSPRGLGETQYF. The CDR3 bases are TGTGCCAGCTCACCCAGGGGTCTTGGCGAGACCCAGTACTTC. The full variable domain, in which reference TRBV18 and TRBJ2-5 provide the parts outside the CDR3, is NAGVMQNPRHLVRRRGQEARLRCSPMKGHSHVYWYRQLPEEGLKFMVYLQKENIIDESGMPKERFSAEFPKEGPSILRIQQVVRGDSAAYFCASSPRGLGETQYFGPGTRLLVL.

The chain has TRBV5-1 and TRBJ2-1; TRBD2 is a possible D gene (5 bases). V was shortened by 5 bases and J by 5 bases, with 14 bases between the two germline ends. The CDR3 consists of 14 residues. Germline CDR1 is SGHRS and CDR2 is YFSETQ. The CDR3 protein is CASRSRTQNNEQFF. The CDR3 bases are TGCGCCAGCAGATCCAGGACTCAAAACAATGAGCAGTTCTTC.

This chain links TRBV5-1 with TRBJ1-3; D unresolved. This CDR3 has 14 amino acids. V shed 6 bases and J shed 0 bases, with 10 bases lying between them. Germline V lookup: CDR1 SGHRS, CDR2 YFSETQ. CDR3 nucleotide sequence: TGCGCCAGCAAATCACAGAGCTCTGGAAACACCATATATTTT. Its protein is CASKSQSSGNTIYF.

This rearrangement joins TRBV7-9 to TRBJ2-7; 8 bases are a match to TRBD1. Looked up from germline, CDR1 is SEHNR and CDR2 is FQNEAQ (reference sequence). The CDR3 length is 12 residues. V shed 5 bases and J 6 bases; nucleotides not matched to a gene: 3. CDR3 loop: CASSPGTGEQYF. DNA of the CDR3: TGTGCCAGCAGCCCCGGGACAGGCGAGCAGTACTTC.

The genes are TRBV19 and TRBJ2-4, with D maybe TRBD2 (6 bases). The CDR3 extends over 17 amino acids. The V gene's germline CDR1 is LNHDA and CDR2 SQIVND (reference sequence). V was shortened by 1 base and J by 1 base, with 14 bases between the two germline ends. This CDR3 is CASSIVGVAGAKNIQYF. The CDR3 nucleotides read TGTGCCAGTAGTATAGTCGGTGTGGCGGGGGCCAAAAACATTCAGTACTTC.

This clone showed up just once. J is TRBJ1-2 and V is TRBV19; D gene ambiguous. The CDR3 covers 14 residues. With 3 bases removed from V and 0 bases from J, the gap between germline ends came to 8 bases. Germline CDR1 reads LNHDA; CDR2 reads SQIVND (reference sequence). The CDR3 bases are TGTGCCAGTAGTATTAGACACCCTAACTATGGCTACACCTTC. Its translation is CASSIRHPNYGYTF.

This sequence joins TRBV27 and TRBJ2-7, with D uncertain. The CDR3 has 15 residues. Germline lookup yields CDR1 MNHEY and CDR2 SMNVEV (reference sequence). V was shortened by 0 bases and J by 4 bases, with 13 bases between the two germline ends. CDR3 sequence reads: CASSLSFRHEYEQYF. The CDR3 DNA is TGTGCCAGCAGTTTATCGTTCAGGCACGAATACGAGCAGTACTTC.

In nucleotides, the CDR3 is TGCAGCGTTGTGTCGGACAGGGGGGACGAGCAGTACTTC. As protein: CSVVSDRGDEQYF. This sequence joins TRBV29-1 and TRBJ2-7, with 10 nucleotides matching TRBD1. CDR3 length: 13 residues. The V segment lost 4 bases and the J segment 5 bases; nucleotides outside the gene matches: 5. Germline values: CDR1 SQVTM, CDR2 ANQGSEA.

The V and J genes are TRBV6-6 and TRBJ2-1; 8 nucleotides match TRBD2. CDR3 length: 16 residues. V lost 2 bases, J lost 4 bases, and 7 bases stayed unmatched. Germline V gene data show CDR1 as MNHNY and CDR2 as SVGAGI (reference sequence). This CDR3 reads CASSYTGLGGYNEQFF. The CDR3 region has the DNA TGTGCCAGCAGTTACACGGGACTAGGTGGATACAATGAGCAGTTCTTC.